The text below deals with one T cell receptor beta chain. This record belongs to a study of blood T cell repertoires in COVID-19. Sequencing used immunoSEQ multiplex PCR; TCRdb keeps in-frame clones, though not all of them. The data show about 270,000 clones, approximately 89% seen once. Trimming left V 0 bases short and J 3 bases short, with 12 bases between. The CDR3 is 14 amino acids. The germline V gene has CDR1 GTSNPN and CDR2 SVGIG (reference sequence). Sequenced input: PBMCs or T cells enriched from blood (not recorded which). This TCR came from a woman aged 18-35 years who had recovered from COVID-19. The rearrangement uses TRBV30 and TRBJ2-7, with D unresolved. The CDR3 sequence is CAWSVQWQLYEQYF. CDR3 nucleotide sequence: TGTGCCTGGAGTGTACAGTGGCAGCTCTACGAGCAGTACTTC.